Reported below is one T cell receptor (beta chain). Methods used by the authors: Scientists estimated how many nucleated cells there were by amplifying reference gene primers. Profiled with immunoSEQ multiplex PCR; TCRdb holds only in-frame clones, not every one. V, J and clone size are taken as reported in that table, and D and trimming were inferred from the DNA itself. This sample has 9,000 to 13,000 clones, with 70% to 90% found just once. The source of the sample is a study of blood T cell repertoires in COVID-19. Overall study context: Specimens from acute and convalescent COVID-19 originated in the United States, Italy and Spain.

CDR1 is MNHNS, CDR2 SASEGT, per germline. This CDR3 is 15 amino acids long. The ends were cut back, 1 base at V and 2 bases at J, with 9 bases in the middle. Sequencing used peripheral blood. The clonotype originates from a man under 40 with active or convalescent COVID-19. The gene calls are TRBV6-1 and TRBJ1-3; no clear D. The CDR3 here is CASSEERGTGNTIYF. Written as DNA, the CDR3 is TGTGCCAGCAGTGAAGAAAGAGGGACTGGAAACACCATATATTTT.